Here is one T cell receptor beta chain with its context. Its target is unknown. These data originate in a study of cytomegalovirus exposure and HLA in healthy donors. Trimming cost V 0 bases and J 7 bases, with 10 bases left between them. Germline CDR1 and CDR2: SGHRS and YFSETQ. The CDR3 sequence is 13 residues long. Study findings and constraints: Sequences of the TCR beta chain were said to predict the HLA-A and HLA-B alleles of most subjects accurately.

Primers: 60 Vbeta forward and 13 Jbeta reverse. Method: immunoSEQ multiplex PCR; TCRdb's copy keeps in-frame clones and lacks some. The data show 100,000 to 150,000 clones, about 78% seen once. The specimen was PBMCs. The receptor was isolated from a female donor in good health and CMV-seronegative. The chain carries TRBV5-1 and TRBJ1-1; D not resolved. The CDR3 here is CASSLVQVGEAFF. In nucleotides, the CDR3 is TGCGCCAGCAGCTTGGTTCAGGTGGGTGAAGCTTTCTTT.